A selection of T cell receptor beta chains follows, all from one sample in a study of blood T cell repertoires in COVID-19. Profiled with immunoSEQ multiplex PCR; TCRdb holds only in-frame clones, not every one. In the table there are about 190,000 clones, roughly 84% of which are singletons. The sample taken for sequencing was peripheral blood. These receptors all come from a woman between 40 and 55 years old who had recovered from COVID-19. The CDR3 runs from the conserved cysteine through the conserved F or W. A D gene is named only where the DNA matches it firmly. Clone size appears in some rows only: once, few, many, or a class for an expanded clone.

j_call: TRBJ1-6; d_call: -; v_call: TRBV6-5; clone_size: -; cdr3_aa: CASRQQRGLILTLHF; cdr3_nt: TGTGCCAGCAGGCAGCAGAGAGGCCTGATCCTAACCCTCCACTTT
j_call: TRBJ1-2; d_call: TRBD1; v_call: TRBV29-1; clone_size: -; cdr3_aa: CSVDFHYNRGNYGYTF; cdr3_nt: TGCAGCGTTGATTTTCACTACAACAGGGGGAACTATGGCTACACCTTC
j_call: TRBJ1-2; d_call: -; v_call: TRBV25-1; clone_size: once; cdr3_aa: CASRRRAIGYGYTF; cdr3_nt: TGTGCCAGCAGGCGGAGGGCGATAGGCTATGGCTACACCTTC
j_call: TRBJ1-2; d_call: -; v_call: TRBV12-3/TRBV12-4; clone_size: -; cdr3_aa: CASRRTGNYGYTF; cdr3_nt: TGTGCCAGCAGAAGAACAGGAAACTATGGCTACACCTTC
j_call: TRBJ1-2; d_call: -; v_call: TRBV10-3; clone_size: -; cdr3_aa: CAIGPGIRGYTF; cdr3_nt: TGTGCCATCGGTCCGGGAATCCGGGGCTACACCTTC
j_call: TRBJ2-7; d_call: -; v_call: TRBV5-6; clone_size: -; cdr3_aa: CASSRFGTHLWEQYF; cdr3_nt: TGTGCCAGCAGCAGGTTCGGGACTCACCTCTGGGAGCAGTACTTC
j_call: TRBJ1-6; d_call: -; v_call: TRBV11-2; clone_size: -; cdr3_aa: CASSLVGRDYNSPLHF; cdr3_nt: TGTGCCAGCAGCTTAGTGGGGCGGGACTATAATTCACCCCTCCACTTT
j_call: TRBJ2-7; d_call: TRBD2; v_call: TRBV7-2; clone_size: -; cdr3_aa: CASSALAGEGEQYF; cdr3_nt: TGTGCCAGCAGCGCACTAGCGGGAGAAGGCGAGCAGTACTTC
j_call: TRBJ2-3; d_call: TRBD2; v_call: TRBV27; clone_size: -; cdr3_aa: CASSFWGGRSTDTQYF; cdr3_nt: TGTGCCAGCAGTTTTTGGGGGGGTCGTAGCACAGATACGCAGTATTTT
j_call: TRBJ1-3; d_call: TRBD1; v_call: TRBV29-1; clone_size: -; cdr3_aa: CSGGTASGNTIYF; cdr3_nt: TGCAGCGGCGGGACAGCCTCTGGAAACACCATATATTTT
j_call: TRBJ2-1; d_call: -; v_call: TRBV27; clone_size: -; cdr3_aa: CASSFTGEREQFF; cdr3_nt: TGTGCCAGCAGTTTCACGGGGGAACGAGAGCAGTTCTTC
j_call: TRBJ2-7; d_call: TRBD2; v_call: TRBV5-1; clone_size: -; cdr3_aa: CASSSPTSGRVVQYF; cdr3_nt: TGCGCCAGCAGCTCGCCGACTAGCGGGAGGGTTGTGCAGTACTTC
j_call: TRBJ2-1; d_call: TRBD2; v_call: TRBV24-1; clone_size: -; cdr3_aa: CATSTPPLAGGQFF; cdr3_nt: TGTGCCACCAGTACACCCCCCCTAGCGGGAGGGCAGTTCTTC
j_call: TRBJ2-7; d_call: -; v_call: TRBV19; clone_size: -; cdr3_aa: CASSMVAQDSYEQYF; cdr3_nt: TGTGCCAGTAGTATGGTGGCCCAGGACAGCTACGAGCAGTACTTC
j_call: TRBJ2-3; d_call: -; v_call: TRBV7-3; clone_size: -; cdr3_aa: CASSSLTTDTQYF; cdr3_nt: TGTGCCAGCAGCTCACTCACCACAGATACGCAGTATTTT
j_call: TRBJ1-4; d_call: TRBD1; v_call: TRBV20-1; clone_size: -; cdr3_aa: CSASRNKGTGVEKLFF; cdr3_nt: TGCAGTGCTAGTCGCAACAAGGGGACAGGGGTTGAAAAACTGTTTTTT
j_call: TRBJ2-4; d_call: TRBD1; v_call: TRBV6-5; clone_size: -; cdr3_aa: CAITGTGSDIQYF; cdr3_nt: TGTGCCATCACCGGGACAGGGTCAGACATTCAGTACTTC
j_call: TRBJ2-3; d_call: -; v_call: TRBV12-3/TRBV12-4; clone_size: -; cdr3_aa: CASSSRGTDTQYF; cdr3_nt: TGTGCCAGCAGTTCTCGAGGCACAGATACGCAGTATTTT
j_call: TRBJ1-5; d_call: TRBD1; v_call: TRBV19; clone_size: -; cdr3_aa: CASSIEQGAQPQHF; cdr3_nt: TGTGCCAGTAGTATCGAACAGGGGGCCCAGCCCCAGCATTTT
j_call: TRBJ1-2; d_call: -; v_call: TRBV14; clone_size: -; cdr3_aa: CASSQDSPQSGYGYTF; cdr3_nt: TGTGCCAGCAGCCAAGATAGCCCCCAGTCGGGCTATGGCTACACCTTC
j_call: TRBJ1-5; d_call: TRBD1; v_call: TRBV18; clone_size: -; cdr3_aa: CASSPPNRGLRNQPQHF; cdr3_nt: TGTGCCAGCTCACCACCCAACAGGGGGCTTCGCAATCAGCCCCAGCATTTT
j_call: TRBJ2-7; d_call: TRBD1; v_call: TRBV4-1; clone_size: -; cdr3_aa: CASSQKDRGGYEQYF; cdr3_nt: TGCGCCAGCAGCCAAAAGGACAGGGGAGGGTACGAGCAGTACTTC
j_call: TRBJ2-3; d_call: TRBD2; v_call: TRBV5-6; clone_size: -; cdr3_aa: CASSFETSGADTQYF; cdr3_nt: TGTGCCAGCAGCTTCGAGACTAGCGGGGCAGATACGCAGTATTTT
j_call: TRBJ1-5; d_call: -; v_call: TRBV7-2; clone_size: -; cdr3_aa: CASSSTAYSNQPQHF; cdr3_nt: TGTGCCAGCAGTTCGACAGCTTATAGCAATCAGCCCCAGCATTTT
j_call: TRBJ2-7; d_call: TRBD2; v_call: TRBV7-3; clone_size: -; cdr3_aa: CASSRGSGASYEQYF; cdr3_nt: TGTGCCAGCTCTCGGGGTAGCGGGGCCTCCTACGAGCAGTACTTC